This TCR beta chain emerged from a study of T cell responses to AZD1222 COVID-19 vaccine. Study-wide background: Pooling covered second doses at about 4 or about 12 weeks.

V trimming: 2 bases; J trimming: 4 bases; junction bases outside the gene matches: 6. Germline V gene lookup returns CDR1 SGDLS and CDR2 YYNGEE. The CDR3 extends over 16 amino acids. Remarks on this clone: As yet, its antigen is unknown.

Libraries were prepared by immunoSEQ multiplex PCR; TCRdb keeps only in-frame clonotypes and omits some of them. The sample lists about 120,000 clones, roughly 88% seen once, with about 10% in the top ten. Study-level findings and limits: Baseline seropositives among AZD1222 recipients totaled only 6 or 7. Unmutated variant regions are reportedly targeted by nearly half of spike-specific TCRs.

This TCR was sampled from an adult in good health. The rearrangement links TRBV9 to TRBJ1-1, with TRBD1 identical over 12 bases. Source: peripheral blood, taken on day 0 of AZD1222 vaccination. CDR3 amino acids: CASSVLGQGAFTEAFF. In DNA, the CDR3 is TGTGCCAGCAGCGTTTTGGGACAGGGGGCTTTCACTGAAGCTTTCTTT.